The 3 T cell receptor beta chains given below trace back to one sample, sequenced in a study of T cells after yellow fever vaccination (dated 2019 in TCRdb). In light of the paper, this sample's treatment or condition label describes: live attenuated yellow fever vaccine strain. The protocol used for the library was 5' RACE. The sequencing machine was an Illumina NovaSeq 6000. TCRdb took the public reads, trimmed them with fastp at Q25, ran MiXCR for clone calling and kept in-frame beta chains. Rows with a matching CDR3 protein are joined into one entry that keeps the most common DNA and genes. For this sample the table gives a few hundred thousand distinct CDR3 sequences, of which about 4% were detected only once. The ten largest clones capture 20% to 25% of the sample. Sequencing used PBMCs, obtained 5 days after the yellow fever booster vaccination. The receptors stem from a man aged 18 to 29 who received the YFV17D yellow fever vaccine.

V usage is TRBV7-2 and J usage is TRBJ2-3; 9 bases fit TRBD1. This CDR3 is 15 amino acids long. The germline gives CDR1 SGHTA, CDR2 FQGNSA. With V trimmed by 5 bases and J by 7 bases, 10 bases remained unmatched. The chain's CDR3 is CASSRQGDAVYTQYF. CDR3 nucleotides: TGTGCCAGCAGCCGACAGGGGGATGCGGTGTATACGCAGTATTTT.

This clonotype occurred many times. The rearrangement links TRBV5-1 to TRBJ2-7; D unclear. From germline, CDR1 is SGHRS and CDR2 YFSETQ. Trimming cost V 1 base and J 3 bases, with 8 bases left between them. This CDR3 is built from 13 residues. This chain's CDR3 is CASSLNGDYEQYV. For the CDR3, the DNA is TGCGCCAGCAGCTTGAACGGCGACTACGAGCAGTACGTC.

The chain employs TRBV2 and TRBJ2-7; D may correspond to TRBD1 or TRBD2 (6 bases each). There are 14 residues in the CDR3. V lost 8 bases and J lost 2, with 16 bases in between. Germline values: CDR1 SNHLY, CDR2 FYNNEI. DNA for the CDR3: TGTGCCAGCGGGGGGCTTTGGGATGCCTACGAGCAGTACGTC. Its translation: CASGGLWDAYEQYV.